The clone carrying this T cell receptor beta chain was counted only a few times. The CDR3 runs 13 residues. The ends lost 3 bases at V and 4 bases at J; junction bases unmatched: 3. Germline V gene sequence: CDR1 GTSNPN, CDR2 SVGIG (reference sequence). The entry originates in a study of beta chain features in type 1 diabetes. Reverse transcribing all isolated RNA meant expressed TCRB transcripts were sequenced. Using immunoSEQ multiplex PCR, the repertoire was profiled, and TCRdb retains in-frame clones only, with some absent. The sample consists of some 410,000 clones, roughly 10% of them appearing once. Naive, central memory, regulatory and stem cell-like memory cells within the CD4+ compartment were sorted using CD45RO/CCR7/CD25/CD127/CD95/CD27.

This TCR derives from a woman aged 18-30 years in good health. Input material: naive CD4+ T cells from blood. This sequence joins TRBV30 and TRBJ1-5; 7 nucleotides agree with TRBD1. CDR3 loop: CAWSDRANQPQHF. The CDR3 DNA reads TGTGCCTGGAGCGACAGGGCTAATCAGCCCCAGCATTTT.